These T cell receptor beta chains were read from a single sample in a study of blood T cell repertoires in COVID-19. Measured with immunoSEQ multiplex PCR; TCRdb has only the in-frame clones, and not every one. Among 150,000 or so clones listed, roughly 84% were seen once. The specimen was PBMCs or T cells enriched from blood (not recorded which). These TCRs come from a woman between 45 and 65 years old who had been exposed to COVID-19. CDR3s include the opening cysteine and the closing phenylalanine or tryptophan. Each record gives: J gene, D gene, V gene, clone size, CDR3 protein, CDR3 DNA. D genes are given only for firm matches. Clone size is shown for a subset of rows, as once, few, many or a class of expanded clone.

j_gene: TRBJ1-1
d_gene: .
v_gene: TRBV9
abundance: .
CDR3aa: CASSVGAMNTEAFF
CDR3nt: TGTGCCAGCAGCGTGGGGGCTATGAACACTGAAGCTTTCTTT

j_gene: TRBJ1-3
d_gene: .
v_gene: TRBV19
abundance: once
CDR3aa: CASSPRGTAASGNTIYF
CDR3nt: TGTGCCAGTAGTCCTAGGGGGACGGCCGCCTCTGGAAACACCATATATTTT

j_gene: TRBJ1-2
d_gene: .
v_gene: TRBV27
abundance: .
CDR3aa: CASSLSAANYGYTF
CDR3nt: TGTGCCAGCAGTTTATCCGCAGCTAACTATGGCTACACCTTC

j_gene: TRBJ2-7
d_gene: .
v_gene: TRBV19
abundance: .
CDR3aa: CASTHGPGYEQYF
CDR3nt: TGTGCCAGTACCCATGGCCCTGGCTACGAGCAGTACTTC

j_gene: TRBJ2-1
d_gene: TRBD2
v_gene: TRBV14
abundance: .
CDR3aa: CASSHFPSLAGASFYNEQFF
CDR3nt: TGTGCCAGCAGCCACTTCCCGTCGCTAGCGGGGGCCTCGTTCTACAATGAGCAGTTCTTC

j_gene: TRBJ2-1
d_gene: .
v_gene: TRBV5-5
abundance: .
CDR3aa: CASSLAGVRNEQFF
CDR3nt: TGTGCCAGCAGCTTGGCGGGAGTTCGTAATGAGCAGTTCTTC

j_gene: TRBJ1-5
d_gene: .
v_gene: TRBV6-1
abundance: .
CDR3aa: CASSEKPGNQPQHF
CDR3nt: TGTGCCAGCAGTGAAAAGCCGGGCAATCAGCCCCAGCATTTT

j_gene: TRBJ1-1
d_gene: .
v_gene: TRBV30
abundance: .
CDR3aa: CAWSVRGWGLYTEAFF
CDR3nt: TGTGCCTGGAGTGTAAGGGGGTGGGGGCTATACACTGAAGCTTTCTTT

j_gene: TRBJ2-7
d_gene: TRBD1
v_gene: TRBV6-4
abundance: .
CDR3aa: CASSDSETGTVYF
CDR3nt: TGTGCCAGCAGTGACTCAGAGACAGGGACGGTGTACTTC

j_gene: TRBJ2-7
d_gene: TRBD1
v_gene: TRBV11-2
abundance: .
CDR3aa: CASSYLPGQAYEQYF
CDR3nt: TGTGCCAGCAGCTACCTGCCGGGACAGGCCTACGAGCAGTACTTC

j_gene: TRBJ2-2
d_gene: .
v_gene: TRBV7-2
abundance: .
CDR3aa: CASSLAYKNTGELFF
CDR3nt: TGTGCCAGCAGCTTAGCGTACAAGAACACCGGGGAGCTGTTTTTT

j_gene: TRBJ1-4
d_gene: .
v_gene: TRBV15
abundance: .
CDR3aa: CATSRDGPGKLFF
CDR3nt: TGTGCCACCAGCAGAGACGGGCCAGGGAAACTGTTTTTT

j_gene: TRBJ2-7
d_gene: .
v_gene: TRBV5-1
abundance: .
CDR3aa: CASSLYTTGKDYEQYF
CDR3nt: TGCGCCAGCAGCTTATACACCACAGGGAAAGACTACGAGCAGTACTTC

j_gene: TRBJ1-1
d_gene: .
v_gene: TRBV6-5
abundance: .
CDR3aa: CASSYAGGQAFF
CDR3nt: TGTGCCAGCAGTTACGCGGGGGGCCAAGCTTTCTTT

j_gene: TRBJ2-2
d_gene: .
v_gene: TRBV10-1
abundance: .
CDR3aa: CASSDIADNTGELFF
CDR3nt: TGCGCCAGCAGTGATATAGCGGACAACACCGGGGAGCTGTTTTTT

j_gene: TRBJ1-2
d_gene: TRBD1
v_gene: TRBV3-1/TRBV3-2
abundance: once
CDR3aa: CASSLPTGGAFPYGYTF
CDR3nt: TGTGCCAGCAGCTTACCGACAGGGGGCGCGTTCCCCTATGGCTACACCTTC

j_gene: TRBJ2-6
d_gene: TRBD1
v_gene: TRBV3-1/TRBV3-2
abundance: .
CDR3aa: CASSQEGQWKAGANVLTF
CDR3nt: TGTGCCAGCAGCCAAGAGGGACAGTGGAAAGCTGGGGCCAACGTCCTGACTTTC

j_gene: TRBJ2-7
d_gene: .
v_gene: TRBV5-5
abundance: .
CDR3aa: CASSQDRFLPRSEQYF
CDR3nt: TGTGCCAGCAGCCAAGACAGGTTTCTCCCCCGCTCCGAGCAGTACTTC

j_gene: TRBJ2-1
d_gene: TRBD2
v_gene: TRBV7-3
abundance: .
CDR3aa: CASSPWVGRGLNEQFF
CDR3nt: TGTGCCAGCAGCCCCTGGGTTGGGCGGGGGTTAAATGAGCAGTTCTTC

j_gene: TRBJ2-7
d_gene: .
v_gene: TRBV5-4
abundance: .
CDR3aa: CASSLRGDSPEQYF
CDR3nt: TGTGCCAGCAGCCTTAGAGGCGACAGTCCCGAGCAGTACTTC

j_gene: TRBJ2-3
d_gene: TRBD2
v_gene: TRBV6-2/TRBV6-3
abundance: .
CDR3aa: CASSQPSGGPPIQRPTDTQYF
CDR3nt: TGTGCCAGCAGTCAACCTAGCGGGGGGCCCCCGATCCAACGACCAACAGATACGCAGTATTTT

j_gene: TRBJ1-5
d_gene: .
v_gene: TRBV6-2/TRBV6-3
abundance: .
CDR3aa: CASSYMVRRGNQPQHF
CDR3nt: TGTGCCAGCAGTTACATGGTACGGAGGGGCAATCAGCCCCAGCATTTT

j_gene: TRBJ2-3
d_gene: TRBD2
v_gene: TRBV7-8
abundance: .
CDR3aa: CASSPRRTSGGTYATDTQYF
CDR3nt: TGTGCCAGCAGCCCCCGCCGGACTAGCGGGGGGACCTACGCCACAGATACGCAGTATTTT

j_gene: TRBJ2-2
d_gene: .
v_gene: TRBV11-2
abundance: .
CDR3aa: CASSFGSVRAGELFF
CDR3nt: TGTGCCAGCAGCTTCGGCTCGGTGCGGGCCGGGGAGCTGTTTTTT

j_gene: TRBJ2-1
d_gene: TRBD2
v_gene: TRBV29-1
abundance: .
CDR3aa: CSVEEGGLAGVTYNEQFF
CDR3nt: TGCAGCGTTGAAGAAGGGGGGTTAGCGGGAGTAACGTACAATGAGCAGTTCTTC

j_gene: TRBJ1-1
d_gene: .
v_gene: TRBV4-3
abundance: once
CDR3aa: CASSHPGRGASEAFF
CDR3nt: TGCGCCAGCAGCCACCCGGGACGGGGGGCATCTGAAGCTTTCTTT

j_gene: TRBJ2-3
d_gene: TRBD2
v_gene: TRBV2
abundance: .
CDR3aa: CASKVRSGGLSTDTQYF
CDR3nt: TGTGCCAGCAAAGTGCGTAGCGGGGGACTAAGCACAGATACGCAGTATTTT

j_gene: TRBJ2-7
d_gene: .
v_gene: TRBV2
abundance: few
CDR3aa: CASSDRRGAVEQYF
CDR3nt: TGTGCCAGCAGTGACCGACGGGGTGCGGTTGAGCAGTACTTC

j_gene: TRBJ2-1
d_gene: .
v_gene: TRBV7-9
abundance: .
CDR3aa: CASSLAQGLGPSNEQFF
CDR3nt: TGTGCCAGCAGCTTAGCGCAAGGTCTAGGTCCCTCCAATGAGCAGTTCTTC

j_gene: TRBJ2-7
d_gene: TRBD2
v_gene: TRBV9
abundance: .
CDR3aa: CASSGGTSGSYEQYF
CDR3nt: TGTGCCAGCAGCGGGGGGACTAGCGGGAGCTACGAGCAGTACTTC

j_gene: TRBJ2-7
d_gene: .
v_gene: TRBV4-3
abundance: .
CDR3aa: CASSQFVQGRYEQYF
CDR3nt: TGCGCCAGCAGCCAATTCGTTCAGGGTCGCTACGAGCAGTACTTC

j_gene: TRBJ1-1
d_gene: TRBD1
v_gene: TRBV6-2/TRBV6-3
abundance: .
CDR3aa: CASSYEGQGNGGAAFF
CDR3nt: TGTGCCAGCAGTTACGAGGGACAGGGCAATGGAGGGGCAGCTTTCTTT

j_gene: TRBJ2-7
d_gene: .
v_gene: TRBV6-5
abundance: .
CDR3aa: CASSPLRTGYEQYF
CDR3nt: TGTGCCAGCAGCCCACTCCGTACGGGCTACGAGCAGTACTTC

j_gene: TRBJ2-7
d_gene: TRBD2
v_gene: TRBV18
abundance: .
CDR3aa: CASSTGGYGPEQYF
CDR3nt: TGTGCCAGCTCAACGGGGGGGTACGGACCCGAGCAGTACTTC

j_gene: TRBJ1-6
d_gene: TRBD1
v_gene: TRBV27
abundance: .
CDR3aa: CASQNRGNNSPLHF
CDR3nt: TGTGCCAGCCAAAACAGGGGTAATAATTCACCCCTCCACTTT

j_gene: TRBJ2-3
d_gene: .
v_gene: TRBV6-2/TRBV6-3
abundance: .
CDR3aa: CASSYWPPGTDTQYF
CDR3nt: TGTGCCAGCAGTTACTGGCCTCCCGGCACAGATACGCAGTATTTT

j_gene: TRBJ2-3
d_gene: .
v_gene: TRBV9
abundance: .
CDR3aa: CASSVGGPDTQYF
CDR3nt: TGTGCCAGCAGCGTAGGCGGCCCAGATACGCAGTATTTT

j_gene: TRBJ2-1
d_gene: TRBD2
v_gene: TRBV5-1
abundance: .
CDR3aa: CASSSISLAGGGNEQFF
CDR3nt: TGCGCCAGCAGCTCAATCTCTCTAGCGGGAGGGGGCAATGAGCAGTTCTTC

j_gene: TRBJ1-2
d_gene: .
v_gene: TRBV13
abundance: .
CDR3aa: CASSPRAGGPSNYGYTF
CDR3nt: TGTGCCAGCAGTCCCCGTGCGGGGGGACCCTCAAACTATGGCTACACCTTC

j_gene: TRBJ2-1
d_gene: TRBD1
v_gene: TRBV9
abundance: few
CDR3aa: CASSAGQGRGNEQFF
CDR3nt: TGTGCCAGCAGCGCGGGACAGGGGAGGGGCAATGAGCAGTTCTTC

j_gene: TRBJ1-2
d_gene: TRBD1
v_gene: TRBV5-4
abundance: .
CDR3aa: CASSAQGAQGYTF
CDR3nt: TGTGCCAGCAGCGCTCAGGGGGCGCAGGGCTACACCTTC

j_gene: TRBJ1-2
d_gene: .
v_gene: TRBV9
abundance: once
CDR3aa: CASTTDRNYGYTF
CDR3nt: TGTGCCAGCACCACCGACAGAAACTATGGCTACACCTTC

j_gene: TRBJ1-1
d_gene: .
v_gene: TRBV9
abundance: .
CDR3aa: CASSGTPSMNTEAFF
CDR3nt: TGTGCCAGCAGCGGTACTCCAAGCATGAACACTGAAGCTTTCTTT

j_gene: TRBJ1-4
d_gene: .
v_gene: TRBV7-2
abundance: medium-sized
CDR3aa: CASSLGSLGTIATNEKLFF
CDR3nt: TGTGCCAGCAGCTTAGGGAGCCTAGGGACAATTGCAACTAATGAAAAACTGTTTTTT

j_gene: TRBJ1-5
d_gene: .
v_gene: TRBV5-3
abundance: once
CDR3aa: CARSLESTGKKVQPQHF
CDR3nt: TGTGCCAGAAGCTTGGAATCAACAGGGAAGAAGGTTCAGCCCCAGCATTTT

j_gene: TRBJ1-3
d_gene: .
v_gene: TRBV3-1/TRBV3-2
abundance: .
CDR3aa: CASTRGVSSGNTIYF
CDR3nt: TGTGCCAGCACACGGGGAGTTTCCTCTGGAAACACCATATATTTT

j_gene: TRBJ2-3
d_gene: .
v_gene: TRBV12-5
abundance: .
CDR3aa: CASGLEGTQYF
CDR3nt: TGTGCTAGTGGACTAGAGGGTACGCAGTATTTT

j_gene: TRBJ1-2
d_gene: .
v_gene: TRBV12-3/TRBV12-4
abundance: .
CDR3aa: CASSFSANYGYTF
CDR3nt: TGTGCCAGCAGTTTTAGTGCTAACTATGGCTACACCTTC

j_gene: TRBJ2-3
d_gene: TRBD2
v_gene: TRBV4-1
abundance: .
CDR3aa: CASSQRSSGTGDTQYF
CDR3nt: TGCGCCAGCAGCCAACGTTCTAGCGGGACTGGAGATACGCAGTATTTT

j_gene: TRBJ2-5
d_gene: TRBD2
v_gene: TRBV18
abundance: .
CDR3aa: CASSPRLADYQETQYF
CDR3nt: TGTGCCAGCTCACCGAGACTAGCGGACTACCAAGAGACCCAGTACTTC

j_gene: TRBJ1-4
d_gene: .
v_gene: TRBV5-4
abundance: .
CDR3aa: CASSPGATNEKLFF
CDR3nt: TGTGCCAGCAGCCCAGGGGCAACTAATGAAAAACTGTTTTTT

j_gene: TRBJ2-5
d_gene: .
v_gene: TRBV3-1/TRBV3-2
abundance: .
CDR3aa: CASSMLRGRGSETQYF
CDR3nt: TGTGCCAGCAGCATGCTGAGGGGGAGGGGGTCAGAGACCCAGTACTTC

j_gene: TRBJ2-1
d_gene: TRBD2
v_gene: TRBV10-1
abundance: .
CDR3aa: CASSETISLRTSGGPLGYNEQFF
CDR3nt: TGCGCCAGCAGTGAGACTATTTCACTACGGACTAGCGGGGGGCCATTGGGTTACAATGAGCAGTTCTTC

j_gene: TRBJ2-3
d_gene: TRBD1
v_gene: TRBV3-1/TRBV3-2
abundance: .
CDR3aa: CASSQDPDRGWGDTQYF
CDR3nt: TGTGCCAGCAGCCAAGACCCCGACAGGGGTTGGGGAGATACGCAGTATTTT

j_gene: TRBJ1-1
d_gene: .
v_gene: TRBV19
abundance: .
CDR3aa: CASSEGWNTEAFF
CDR3nt: TGTGCCAGTTCGGAGGGGTGGAACACTGAAGCTTTCTTT

j_gene: TRBJ1-2
d_gene: .
v_gene: TRBV6-5
abundance: .
CDR3aa: CASSLERPGSDGYTF
CDR3nt: TGTGCCAGCAGTTTAGAGAGGCCGGGTTCCGATGGCTACACCTTC

j_gene: TRBJ2-1
d_gene: TRBD2
v_gene: TRBV5-6
abundance: once
CDR3aa: CASSRQRGALNEQFF
CDR3nt: TGTGCCAGCAGCCGCCAGCGGGGTGCCCTCAATGAGCAGTTCTTC

j_gene: TRBJ2-1
d_gene: .
v_gene: TRBV11-2
abundance: .
CDR3aa: CASSLDTGTYNEQFF
CDR3nt: TGTGCCAGCAGCTTAGACACCGGGACTTACAATGAGCAGTTCTTC

j_gene: TRBJ2-1
d_gene: .
v_gene: TRBV20-1
abundance: .
CDR3aa: CSASPGQAHNEQFF
CDR3nt: TGCAGTGCTAGTCCAGGGCAGGCCCACAATGAGCAGTTCTTC